Listed below are T cell receptor beta chains from one sample, sequenced in a study of OX40 agonist ivuxolimab in advanced cancers. Profiled with immunoSEQ multiplex PCR; TCRdb holds only in-frame clones, not every one. The table has tens of thousands of clones, about 83% seen once. Material: CD4+ or CD8+ T cells sorted from blood, obtained in a trial of the OX40 agonist ivuxolimab. Every receptor here comes from an adult with an advanced solid tumor such as melanoma, head and neck, liver or kidney cancer. Each CDR3 is given with its conserved first and last residue. A D gene is named only where the DNA matches it firmly. For some rows the clone size is stated as once, few or many, or as a class when expanded; others skip it.

cdr3_aa	cdr3_nt	v_call	j_call	clone_size	d_call
CASSLRSSPLHF	TGTGCCAGCAGTCTCAGAAGTTCACCCCTCCACTTT	TRBV27	TRBJ1-6	.	.
CASSPGQEHEKLFF	TGTGCCAGCAGTCCGGGACAGGAACATGAAAAACTGTTTTTT	TRBV6-5	TRBJ1-4	.	TRBD1
CASSTRQGVNTEAFF	TGTGCCAGCAGCACTCGACAGGGGGTAAACACTGAAGCTTTCTTT	TRBV7-9	TRBJ1-1	.	TRBD1
CASSIGALAGRGQETQYF	TGTGCCAGTAGTATAGGGGCCCTAGCGGGGAGAGGTCAAGAGACCCAGTACTTC	TRBV19	TRBJ2-5	.	TRBD2
CASSYKTSGGDAREQFF	TGTGCCAGCAGCTATAAGACTAGCGGGGGAGACGCACGGGAGCAGTTCTTC	TRBV7-2	TRBJ2-1	.	TRBD2
CASSQITDTQYF	TGTGCCAGCAGTCAGATCACAGATACGCAGTATTTT	TRBV2	TRBJ2-3	.	.
CASSLEPVTGELFF	TGCGCCAGCAGCTTGGAACCGGTCACCGGGGAGCTGTTTTTT	TRBV5-1	TRBJ2-2	.	.
CASSLARGNAYEQYF	TGCGCCAGCAGCTTGGCCCGAGGGAATGCCTACGAGCAGTACTTC	TRBV5-1	TRBJ2-7	.	.
CASSFLRGNTGELFF	TGTGCCAGCAGCTTCTTACGAGGAAACACCGGGGAGCTGTTTTTT	TRBV7-8	TRBJ2-2	once	.
CASSISVGDTEAFF	TGTGCCAGCAGTATCTCGGTCGGGGATACTGAAGCTTTCTTT	TRBV6-6	TRBJ1-1	.	.
CASSRTGSGYGYTF	TGTGCCAGTAGTAGAACAGGGTCGGGCTATGGCTACACCTTC	TRBV19	TRBJ1-2	.	.
CAIRMDSLLLNYGYTF	TGTGCCATCAGGATGGACAGCCTACTCCTAAACTATGGCTACACCTTC	TRBV10-3	TRBJ1-2	once	.
CASSYGVVAGGLTDTQYF	TGTGCCAGCAGCTACGGGGTAGTAGCGGGAGGTTTAACAGATACGCAGTATTTT	TRBV5-4	TRBJ2-3	.	TRBD2
CASSLGGGRGPLAEAFF	TGTGCCAGCAGCTTAGGCGGGGGCAGGGGGCCTCTCGCTGAAGCTTTCTTT	TRBV11-2	TRBJ1-1	.	TRBD1
CASSEAPGVYEQYF	TGTGCCAGCAGTGAAGCGCCAGGGGTCTACGAGCAGTACTTC	TRBV6-1	TRBJ2-7	.	.
CASTYLMDTQYF	TGTGCCAGCACTTATCTAATGGATACGCAGTATTTT	TRBV7-8	TRBJ2-3	.	.
CASGRTLNEKLFF	TGTGCCAGCGGGCGGACACTTAATGAAAAACTGTTTTTT	TRBV6-5	TRBJ1-4	.	.
CASRTQGQRNSPLHF	TGTGCCAGCAGGACTCAGGGACAGAGAAATTCACCCCTCCACTTT	TRBV28	TRBJ1-6	few	TRBD1
CASSLGLAGPYEQYF	TGTGCCAGCAGTCTCGGACTAGCGGGTCCCTACGAGCAGTACTTC	TRBV28	TRBJ2-7	.	TRBD2
CASTQRAKNIQYF	TGTGCCAGCACCCAACGGGCCAAAAACATTCAGTACTTC	TRBV27	TRBJ2-4	.	.
CASSFQGNFQETQYF	TGCGCCAGCAGCTTCCAGGGTAATTTCCAAGAGACCCAGTACTTC	TRBV5-1	TRBJ2-5	.	.
CASSKGRNQPQHF	TGTGCCAGCAGCAAAGGCAGAAATCAGCCCCAGCATTTT	TRBV7-2	TRBJ1-5	.	.
CASSSTGPYGYTF	TGCGCCAGCAGCTCGACAGGGCCTTATGGCTACACCTTC	TRBV5-1	TRBJ1-2	.	TRBD1
CASSPKGQGRYEQYF	TGCGCCAGCAGTCCTAAGGGGCAGGGACGGTACGAGCAGTACTTC	TRBV23-1	TRBJ2-7	.	.
CASSLSWEGTGTQPQHF	TGTGCCAGCAGTTTGTCTTGGGAGGGGACAGGGACTCAGCCCCAGCATTTT	TRBV5-8	TRBJ1-5	.	TRBD1
CASSFTTRTGAFDQPQHF	TGTGCCAGCAGTTTTACCACCCGGACAGGGGCGTTCGATCAGCCCCAGCATTTT	TRBV28	TRBJ1-5	.	TRBD1
CASSLTRAQETQYF	TGTGCCAGCAGCTTAACGCGGGCACAAGAGACCCAGTACTTC	TRBV5-4	TRBJ2-5	.	.
CATSSGNLEFRQHF	TGTGCCACCAGCAGCGGGAACTTGGAATTTAGGCAGCATTTT	TRBV15	TRBJ1-5	.	.
CASSFLLGQVNSPLHF	TGTGCCAGCAGCTTTCTCCTTGGACAAGTTAATTCACCCCTCCACTTT	TRBV5-8	TRBJ1-6	few	.
CASSQEIRLRQGELFF	TGTGCCAGCAGCCAAGAGATTCGACTGAGACAGGGGGAGCTGTTTTTT	TRBV4-2	TRBJ2-2	.	.
CASSRPGTGADTQYF	TGCGCCAGCAGCAGGCCCGGGACAGGGGCAGATACGCAGTATTTT	TRBV5-1	TRBJ2-3	once	TRBD1
CAISDPSRTGPQETQYF	TGTGCCATCAGTGATCCATCCCGGACAGGGCCCCAAGAGACCCAGTACTTC	TRBV10-3	TRBJ2-5	.	TRBD1
CATSSPDRASYEQYF	TGTGCCACCAGCAGCCCGGACAGGGCATCCTACGAGCAGTACTTC	TRBV15	TRBJ2-7	.	TRBD1
CASSPQGANYNEQFF	TGTGCCAGCAGTCCACAGGGGGCTAATTACAATGAGCAGTTCTTC	TRBV6-6	TRBJ2-1	.	TRBD1
CASSADRDSNQPQHF	TGCGCCAGCAGTGCCGACAGGGACAGCAATCAGCCCCAGCATTTT	TRBV10-2	TRBJ1-5	once	TRBD1
CASSERVQASGQPQHF	TGTGCCAGCAGTGAGCGGGTACAGGCTTCAGGTCAGCCCCAGCATTTT	TRBV6-1	TRBJ1-5	once	.
CASRDGERTYNEQFF	TGTGCCAGTAGAGACGGCGAGCGCACCTACAATGAGCAGTTCTTC	TRBV19	TRBJ2-1	.	.
CASSLVGTGNTIYF	TGTGCCAGCAGCTTAGTGGGGACTGGAAACACCATATATTTT	TRBV7-9	TRBJ1-3	once	.
CASSPDGDGYTF	TGTGCCAGCAGCCCCGACGGAGATGGCTACACCTTC	TRBV14	TRBJ1-2	once	.
CASSPRGQGAVNTEAFF	TGTGCCAGCTCACCACGGGGGCAGGGGGCCGTGAACACTGAAGCTTTCTTT	TRBV18	TRBJ1-1	.	TRBD1
CAISGGGSPYNEQFF	TGTGCCATCAGTGGGGGCGGGAGCCCCTACAATGAGCAGTTCTTC	TRBV10-3	TRBJ2-1	.	TRBD2
CASAGLGGSNQPQHF	TGTGCCAGTGCGGGACTCGGGGGGAGCAATCAGCCCCAGCATTTT	TRBV19	TRBJ1-5	.	.
CASSLSRTVNEQFF	TGTGCCAGCAGTCTAAGCCGGACGGTTAATGAGCAGTTCTTC	TRBV6-1	TRBJ2-1	.	.
CASSDSFGTGGYTF	TGTGCCAGCAGTGACTCTTTCGGCACTGGTGGCTACACCTTC	TRBV6-4	TRBJ1-2	.	.
CASSELKGYNEQYF	TGTGCCAGCAGTGAACTGAAGGGTTATAACGAGCAGTACTTC	TRBV2	TRBJ2-7	.	.
CASSLGLAGYTGELFF	TGCGCCAGCAGCCTGGGACTAGCGGGGTACACCGGGGAGCTGTTTTTT	TRBV4-1	TRBJ2-2	.	TRBD2
CASSITHSNTEAFF	TGTGCCAGTAGTATTACTCACTCGAACACTGAAGCTTTCTTT	TRBV19	TRBJ1-1	.	.
CASSKARRLQINEQFF	TGTGCCAGTAGTAAAGCGCGGAGGCTTCAGATCAATGAGCAGTTCTTC	TRBV19	TRBJ2-1	.	.
CASSLDPTSSQETQYF	TGCGCCAGCAGCTTGGACCCCACTAGTTCACAAGAGACCCAGTACTTC	TRBV5-1	TRBJ2-5	.	.
CASRFYDYGYTF	TGTGCCAGCAGGTTTTATGACTATGGCTACACCTTC	TRBV5-4	TRBJ1-2	.	.
CASTLTTHPTDTQYF	TGTGCCAGCACACTTACCACCCATCCGACAGATACGCAGTATTTT	TRBV28	TRBJ2-3	.	.
CASSLGEETQYF	TGTGCCAGCAGCTTGGGGGAAGAGACCCAGTACTTC	TRBV7-2	TRBJ2-5	.	.
CASSPSGTSFNEQFF	TGTGCCAGCAGCCCCTCCGGGACTAGTTTTAATGAGCAGTTCTTC	TRBV7-8	TRBJ2-1	.	TRBD2
CASSQVRGDGEKLFF	TGTGCCAGCAGCCAAGTACGGGGGGATGGTGAAAAACTGTTTTTT	TRBV14	TRBJ1-4	.	.
CASSPRDSYYGYTF	TGTGCCAGCTCACCACGGGACAGCTACTATGGCTACACCTTC	TRBV18	TRBJ1-2	.	TRBD1